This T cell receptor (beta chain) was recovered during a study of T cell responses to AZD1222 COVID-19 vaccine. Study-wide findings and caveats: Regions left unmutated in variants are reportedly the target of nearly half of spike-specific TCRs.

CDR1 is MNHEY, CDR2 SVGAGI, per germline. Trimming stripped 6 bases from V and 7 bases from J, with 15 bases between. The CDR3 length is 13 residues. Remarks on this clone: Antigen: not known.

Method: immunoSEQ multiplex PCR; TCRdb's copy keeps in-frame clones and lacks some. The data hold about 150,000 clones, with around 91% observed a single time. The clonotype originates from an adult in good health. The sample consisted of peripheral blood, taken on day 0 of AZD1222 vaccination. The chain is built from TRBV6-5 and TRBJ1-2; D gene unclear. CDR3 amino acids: CASSRGEGGGYTF. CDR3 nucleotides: TGTGCCAGCAGCCGTGGGGAGGGCGGTGGCTACACCTTC.